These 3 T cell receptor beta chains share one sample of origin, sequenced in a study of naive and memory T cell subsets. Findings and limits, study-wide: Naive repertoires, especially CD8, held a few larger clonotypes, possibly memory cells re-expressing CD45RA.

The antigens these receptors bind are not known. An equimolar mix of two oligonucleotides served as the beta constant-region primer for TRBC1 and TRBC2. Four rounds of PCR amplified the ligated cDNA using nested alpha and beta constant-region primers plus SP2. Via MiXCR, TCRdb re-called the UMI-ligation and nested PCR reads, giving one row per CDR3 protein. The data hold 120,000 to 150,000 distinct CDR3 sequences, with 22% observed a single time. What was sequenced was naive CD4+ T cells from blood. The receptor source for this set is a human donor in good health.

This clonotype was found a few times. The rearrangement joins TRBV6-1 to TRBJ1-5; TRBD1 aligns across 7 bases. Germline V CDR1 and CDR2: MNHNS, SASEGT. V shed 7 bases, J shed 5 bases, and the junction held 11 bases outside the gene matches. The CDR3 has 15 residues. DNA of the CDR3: TGTGCCAGCACCGACGACAGGGCTGTTTATCAGCCCCAGCATTTT. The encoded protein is CASTDDRAVYQPQHF.

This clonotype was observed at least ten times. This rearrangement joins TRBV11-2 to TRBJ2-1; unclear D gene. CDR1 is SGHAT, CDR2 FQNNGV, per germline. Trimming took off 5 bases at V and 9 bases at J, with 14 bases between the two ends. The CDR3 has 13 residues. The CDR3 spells CASSVILNSEQFF. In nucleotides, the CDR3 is TGTGCCAGCAGCGTCATCCTGAACAGTGAGCAGTTCTTC.

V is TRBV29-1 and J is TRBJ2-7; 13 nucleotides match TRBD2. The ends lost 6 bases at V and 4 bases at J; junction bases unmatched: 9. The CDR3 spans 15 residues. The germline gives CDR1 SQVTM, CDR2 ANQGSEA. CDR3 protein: CSVSGLAGAWYEQYF. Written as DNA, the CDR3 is TGCAGCGTGAGTGGACTAGCGGGAGCTTGGTACGAGCAGTACTTC.